These 10 T cell receptor beta chains originate from one sample sequenced in a study of blood T cell repertoires in COVID-19. The repertoire was sequenced with immunoSEQ multiplex PCR; TCRdb's copy has only in-frame clones and lacks some. The table records 90,000 to 130,000 clones, around 83% of them present only once. The sequencing input was peripheral blood. These receptors were obtained from a man aged 70-80 years with acute or convalescent COVID-19.

This sequence joins TRBV9 and TRBJ1-3; no clear D. The CDR3 has 16 residues. V was cut by 4 bases and J by 0 bases, with 14 bases left in between. The V gene's germline CDR1 is SGDLS and CDR2 YYNGEE. As DNA, the CDR3 is TGTGCCAGCAGCCCCGTGGGCTACTTCTCTGGAAACACCATATATTTT. The encoded protein is CASSPVGYFSGNTIYF. Full variable domain (outside the CDR3, taken from reference TRBV9 and TRBJ1-3): DSGVTQTPKHLITATGQRVTLRCSPRSGDLSVYWYQQSLDQGLQFLIQYYNGEERAKGNILERFSAQQFPDLHSELNLSSLELGDSALYFCASSPVGYFSGNTIYFGEGSWLTVV.

V gene TRBV5-5 combines with J gene TRBJ2-6; D not certain. Germline assignment: CDR1 SGHKS and CDR2 YYEKEE (reference sequence). V dropped 0 bases and J dropped 0 bases, with 4 bases sitting between them. The CDR3 loop spans 15 amino acids. CDR3 nucleotides: TGTGCCAGCAGCTTGGGTAACTCTGGGGCCAACGTCCTGACTTTC. It encodes CASSLGNSGANVLTF.

The chain employs TRBV9 and TRBJ2-7, with TRBD1 as a possible D gene (6 bases). The CDR3 totals 12 residues. Germline V lookup: CDR1 SGDLS, CDR2 YYNGEE. V dropped 3 bases and J dropped 4 bases, with 8 bases sitting between them. CDR3 nucleotide sequence: TGTGCCAGCAGCGCACAGGGTTACGAGCAGTACTTC. This translates into CASSAQGYEQYF.

A single count supports this clone. Here the CDR3 DNA reads TGTGCCAGCAGTGAGCGACAGGGTAATAGCAATCAGCCCCAGCATTTT. Protein product: CASSERQGNSNQPQHF. The rearrangement uses TRBV2 and TRBJ1-5, with TRBD1 matching over 7 bases. Germline CDR1 is SNHLY and CDR2 is FYNNEI. This CDR3 region has 16 residues. J lost 0 bases, V lost 3 bases, and 5 bases had no gene match.

V is TRBV30 and J is TRBJ1-6; TRBD1 matches 11 bases. CDR1 GTSNPN and CDR2 SVGIG come from the germline V gene (reference sequence). The CDR3 has 15 amino acids. V was pared by 4 bases and J by 6 bases, with 5 bases of the junction left unmatched. CDR3 sequence: CAWTPGTGGNSPLHF. The CDR3 region has the DNA TGTGCCTGGACACCCGGGACAGGGGGTAATTCACCCCTCCACTTT.

This clone was seen a handful of times. The chain couples TRBV9 to TRBJ2-2; no definite D call. CDR3 length: 15 amino acids. Germline CDR1 and CDR2: SGDLS and YYNGEE. Trimming left V 0 bases short and J 0 bases short, with 6 bases between. The DNA for the CDR3 is TGTGCCAGCAGCGTAGTCCCGGCGAACACCGGGGAGCTGTTTTTT. Its translation is CASSVVPANTGELFF.

V usage is TRBV29-1 and J usage is TRBJ1-4; 9 positions match TRBD1. Germline values: CDR1 SQVTM, CDR2 ANQGSEA. This CDR3 has 16 amino acids. V was clipped by 3 bases and J by 0 bases; unmatched bases: 5. Here the CDR3 DNA reads TGCAGCGTTGACGGGGGACAGGGCGCAACTAATGAAAAACTGTTTTTT. Amino acids: CSVDGGQGATNEKLFF.

The chain recombines TRBV5-1 with TRBJ1-4; D is unclear. V was shortened by 2 bases and J by 0 bases, with 8 bases between the two germline ends. Germline-derived CDR1 and CDR2 are SGHRS and YFSETQ. The CDR3 length is 15 residues. The CDR3 bases are TGCGCCAGCAGCTTCGTAGCTGCAACTAATGAAAAACTGTTTTTT. It translates to CASSFVAATNEKLFF.

J is TRBJ1-6 and V is TRBV30; 10 bases match TRBD1. Germline assignment: CDR1 GTSNPN and CDR2 SVGIG (reference sequence). This CDR3 is 14 amino acids long. The CDR3 region has the DNA TGTGCTGCAACCGGGACAGGGGCTAATTCACCCCTCCACTTT. The encoded protein is CAATGTGANSPLHF.

The chain couples TRBV24-1 to TRBJ2-3; TRBD2 matches at 7 bases. V trimming: 8 bases; J trimming: 1 base; junction bases outside the gene matches: 5. CDR1 and CDR2 (germline): KGHDR, SFDVKD. The CDR3 has 14 amino acids. The CDR3 bases are TGTGCCACCACAGATAGCGGGCGCACAGATACGCAGTATTTT. It is translated as CATTDSGRTDTQYF.